The 11 T cell receptor beta chains reported below all come from one sample, sequenced in a study of blood T cell repertoires in COVID-19. TCRdb keeps only in-frame clones here, not all; method: immunoSEQ multiplex PCR. The repertoire holds under 250,000 clones, with 85% as singletons. The source material was PBMCs or T cells enriched from blood (not recorded which). The receptor source for this set is a woman aged 45-65 years with acute COVID-19.

The V call is TRBV11-2, the J call TRBJ2-2, with D unresolved. Germline V gives CDR1 SGHAT, CDR2 FQNNGV. The CDR3 has 15 amino acids. Trimming cost V 3 bases and J 0 bases, with 8 bases left between them. This CDR3 is CASSFSDSNTGELFF. The CDR3 coding sequence is TGTGCCAGCAGCTTTTCCGACTCGAACACCGGGGAGCTGTTTTTT.

The V gene is TRBV6-1, the J gene TRBJ1-1; D perhaps matches TRBD1 (6 bases). CDR3 length equals 15 residues. Per germline, CDR1 MNHNS and CDR2 SASEGT. Trimming took 1 base from V and 2 from J, leaving 11 bases between them. In nucleotides, the CDR3 is TGTGCCAGCAGTGAAGTCCCAGGGGCCAACACTGAAGCTTTCTTT. Amino acids: CASSEVPGANTEAFF.

A few counts support this clone. This chain joins TRBV5-1 and TRBJ1-1; 7 nucleotides match TRBD1. V gave up 6 bases and J gave up 4 bases; unmatched junction bases: 6. CDR1 and CDR2 from the germline V gene are SGHRS and YFSETQ. The CDR3 has 13 amino acids. CDR3 sequence: CASTYSGGTEAFF. In nucleotides, the CDR3 is TGCGCCAGCACCTATTCAGGGGGCACTGAAGCTTTCTTT.

In DNA form, the CDR3 reads TGCGCCAGCAGCTTGGCGGCGGGGAGGGGAAGCTCCTACAATGAGCAGTTCTTC. This translates into CASSLAAGRGSSYNEQFF. The chain links TRBV5-1 to TRBJ2-1, with 7 bases that match TRBD2. The CDR3 sequence is 18 residues long. The V gene end was trimmed by 0 bases and the J gene end by 0 bases; junction bases not matched to a gene: 9. Germline V gene lookup returns CDR1 SGHRS and CDR2 YFSETQ.

The rearrangement uses TRBV30 and TRBJ1-1, with 7 bases aligning to TRBD1. The V gene's germline CDR1 is GTSNPN and CDR2 SVGIG (reference sequence). There are 12 residues in the CDR3. J gave up 4 bases and V 5 bases, and 4 bases lay outside the gene matches. For the CDR3, the DNA is TGTGCCTGGGAGGGGGCTTCCACTGAAGCTTTCTTT. This codes for CAWEGASTEAFF.

The chain uses TRBV10-3 and TRBJ2-3, with 7 positions matching TRBD2. CDR1 is ENHRY, CDR2 SYGVKD, per germline. This CDR3 is 17 amino acids long. The V gene end was trimmed by 0 bases and the J gene end by 0 bases; junction bases not matched to a gene: 6. DNA of the CDR3: TGTGCCATCAGTGAGTCGCTAGCGGTGTTTAGCACAGATACGCAGTATTTT. This translates into CAISESLAVFSTDTQYF.

This clone has more than one count but fewer than ten. The chain combines TRBV7-9 with TRBJ1-5; D not certain. Germline V gene lookup returns CDR1 SEHNR and CDR2 FQNEAQ (reference sequence). The V and J ends lost 5 bases and 7 bases respectively, with 21 bases between them. The CDR3 is made up of 16 amino acids. Here the CDR3 reads CASSLQIGGKVQPQHF. CDR3 sequence (DNA): TGTGCCAGCAGCCTGCAGATTGGAGGGAAAGTACAGCCCCAGCATTTT. The whole variable domain, remainder taken from reference TRBV7-9 and TRBJ1-5, is DTGVSQNPRHKITKRGQNVTFRCDPISEHNRLYWYRQTLGQGPEFLTYFQNEAQLEKSRLLSDRFSAERPKGSFSTLEIQRTEQGDSAMYLCASSLQIGGKVQPQHFGDGTRLSIL.

The table lists this clone with a count of one. The rearrangement links TRBV6-5 to TRBJ2-7; a possible D gene is TRBD2 (5 bases). The CDR3 sequence is 14 residues long. Trimming left V 5 bases short and J 2 bases short, with 13 bases between. The V gene's germline CDR1 is MNHEY and CDR2 SVGAGI. The CDR3 region has the DNA TGTGCCAGCAGTAACACCGAACTAGCCTACGAGCAGTACTTC. It translates to CASSNTELAYEQYF.

V gene TRBV7-8 combines with J gene TRBJ1-6, with 8 bases that match TRBD1. The CDR3 has 15 amino acids. With 0 bases clipped from V and 14 bases from J, the junction kept 9 bases outside the gene matches. Germline CDR1 SGHVS, CDR2 FQNEAQ. The CDR3 DNA reads TGTGCCAGCAGCTTAGCCGGGACAGGCGTGGGGGCCCTCCACTTT. It specifies CASSLAGTGVGALHF. Based on the CDR3 plus reference TRBV7-8 and TRBJ1-6, the full variable domain is GAGVSQSPRYKVAKRGQDVALRCDPISGHVSLFWYQQALGQGPEFLTYFQNEAQLDKSGLPSDRFFAERPEGSVSTLKIQRTQQEDSAVYLCASSLAGTGVGALHFGNGTRLTVT.

The chain combines TRBV2 with TRBJ2-5; D not resolved. Germline values: CDR1 SNHLY, CDR2 FYNNEI. The CDR3 sequence is 16 residues long. V lost 5 bases to trimming and J lost 2 bases, with 18 bases between them. CDR3: CASSRGSQVIQETQYF. CDR3 coding DNA: TGTGCCAGCAGTCGAGGATCACAAGTAATTCAAGAGACCCAGTACTTC.

The CDR3 here is CASSFPDRVDQPQHF. In nucleotides, the CDR3 is TGTGCCAGCAGCTTCCCTGACAGGGTCGATCAGCCCCAGCATTTT. V is TRBV7-2 and J is TRBJ1-5; 7 bases are a match to TRBD1. With 3 bases clipped from V and 5 bases from J, the junction kept 7 bases outside the gene matches. CDR1 and CDR2 (germline): SGHTA, FQGNSA. The CDR3 spans 15 residues.